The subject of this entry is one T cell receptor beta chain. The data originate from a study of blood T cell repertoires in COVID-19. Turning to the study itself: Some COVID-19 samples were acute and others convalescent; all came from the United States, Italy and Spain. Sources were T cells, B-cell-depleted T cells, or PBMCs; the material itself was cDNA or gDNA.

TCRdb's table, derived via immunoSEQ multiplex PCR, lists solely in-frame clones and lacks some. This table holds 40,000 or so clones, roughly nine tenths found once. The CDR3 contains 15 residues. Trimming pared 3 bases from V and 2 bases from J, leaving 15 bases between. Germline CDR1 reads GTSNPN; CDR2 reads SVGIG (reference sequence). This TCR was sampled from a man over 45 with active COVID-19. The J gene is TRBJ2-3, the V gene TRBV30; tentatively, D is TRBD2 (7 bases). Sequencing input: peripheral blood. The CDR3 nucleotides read TGTGCCTGGAGAGCTCGGGGGGCTGACACAGATACGCAGTATTTT. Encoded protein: CAWRARGADTDTQYF.